One and the same sample provided the 9 T cell receptor beta chains below, sequenced in a study of blood T cell repertoires in COVID-19. Generated by immunoSEQ multiplex PCR, the TCRdb table keeps only in-frame clones and is missing some. The sample includes roughly 38,000 clones, around 84% of them seen just once. Sequencing was carried out using peripheral blood. The receptors come from a man aged 55 to 70 with COVID-19, enrolled during active disease.

The table lists this clone with a count of one. Written as DNA, the CDR3 is TGTGCCAGCAGCCGGCTTGGGCTTACAGGGGGGACCTCTGGAAACACCATATATTTT. It is translated as CASSRLGLTGGTSGNTIYF. The chain links TRBV7-2 to TRBJ1-3, with TRBD1 identical over 8 bases. CDR1 is SGHTA and CDR2 is FQGNSA in the germline V gene. The junction had 15 bases not matched to a gene; V was cut back by 5 bases and J by 0 bases. The CDR3 spans 19 residues.

This rearrangement joins TRBV7-6 to TRBJ1-3; perhaps TRBD1 as D (6 bases). The germline CDR1 and CDR2 sequences are SGHVS and FNYEAQ. The CDR3 covers 16 residues. V lost 3 bases to trimming and J lost 4 bases, with 16 bases between them. CDR3 coding DNA: TGTGCCAGCAGCTTCGAGAGGCAGGGGAGCGGAAACACCATATATTTT. As protein: CASSFERQGSGNTIYF. Full variable domain (outside the CDR3, taken from reference TRBV7-6 and TRBJ1-3): GAGVSQSPRYKVTKRGQDVALRCDPISGHVSLYWYRQALGQGPEFLTYFNYEAQQDKSGLPNDRFSAERPEGSISTLTIQRTEQRDSAMYRCASSFERQGSGNTIYFGEGSWLTVV.

V is TRBV7-8 and J is TRBJ2-5; 9 bases are a match to TRBD1. V lost 5 bases, J lost 7 bases, and 8 bases stayed unmatched. The CDR3 totals 14 residues. CDR1 is SGHVS and CDR2 is FQNEAQ in the germline V gene. The DNA for the CDR3 is TGTGCCAGCAGCCCGGGGACAGGGCGGGGGACCCAGTACTTC. Protein sequence: CASSPGTGRGTQYF.

The genes are TRBV15 and TRBJ1-4; D gene uncertain. The CDR3 loop spans 14 amino acids. Trimming cost V 1 base and J 8 bases, with 11 bases left between them. Germline CDR1 is LNHNV and CDR2 is YYDKDF (reference sequence). The CDR3 DNA sequence: TGTGCCACCAGCAGAGCATCCGGCGGGGAAAAACTGTTTTTT. Amino acids: CATSRASGGEKLFF.

This clone is medium-sized (0.01 to 0.1%) in the sample. The chain recombines TRBV30 with TRBJ1-1; 7 nucleotides line up with TRBD1. The V segment lost 0 bases and the J segment 5 bases; nucleotides outside the gene matches: 9. Germline V CDR1 and CDR2: GTSNPN, SVGIG (reference sequence). This CDR3 has 15 amino acids. CDR3 coding DNA: TGTGCCTGGAGTGTAACGAAGGGGGCTTGGACTGAAGCTTTCTTT. Residues: CAWSVTKGAWTEAFF. The full variable domain, with the rest looked up from reference TRBV30 and TRBJ1-1, is SQTIHQWPATLVQPVGSPLSLECTVEGTSNPNLYWYRQAAGRGLQLLFYSVGIGQISSEVPQNLSASRPQDRQFILSSKKLLLSDSGFYLCAWSVTKGAWTEAFFGQGTRLTVV.

The chain links TRBV28 to TRBJ1-6; TRBD1 matches at 7 bases. V shed 3 bases, J shed 7 bases, and the junction held 3 bases outside the gene matches. The CDR3 is 14 residues long. Germline lookup yields CDR1 MDHEN and CDR2 SYDVKM. This chain's CDR3 is CASSLGQSNSPLHF. The CDR3 coding sequence is TGTGCCAGCAGTTTGGGACAGTCCAATTCACCCCTCCACTTT.

The V call is TRBV27, the J call TRBJ2-4; 7 bases are shared with TRBD1. Germline values: CDR1 MNHEY, CDR2 SMNVEV (reference sequence). The CDR3 is made up of 18 amino acids. V lost 6 bases, J lost 0 bases, and 14 bases stayed unmatched. The CDR3 is CASSQDRTVGKAKNIQYF. In DNA form, the CDR3 reads TGTGCCAGCAGCCAGGACAGGACCGTCGGCAAAGCCAAAAACATTCAGTACTTC.

This clone appeared once. The chain combines TRBV30 with TRBJ1-2; 8 nucleotides agree with TRBD1. CDR1 and CDR2 from the germline V gene are GTSNPN and SVGIG (reference sequence). Germline trimming cut 4 bases from V and 7 bases from J; bases unmatched to any gene: 2. There are 11 residues in the CDR3. The CDR3 reads CAWTGGSGYTF. The CDR3 nucleotides are TGTGCCTGGACAGGGGGCTCTGGCTACACCTTC.

V is TRBV24-1 and J is TRBJ2-6, with 8 bases fitting TRBD1. Germline-derived CDR1 and CDR2 are KGHDR and SFDVKD. This CDR3 has 16 amino acids. J was trimmed by 4 bases and V by 4 bases; bases with no gene match: 5. DNA for the CDR3: TGTGCCACCAGTGACCCGGACAGGGCCGGGGCCAACGTCCTGACTTTC. Encoded protein: CATSDPDRAGANVLTF.